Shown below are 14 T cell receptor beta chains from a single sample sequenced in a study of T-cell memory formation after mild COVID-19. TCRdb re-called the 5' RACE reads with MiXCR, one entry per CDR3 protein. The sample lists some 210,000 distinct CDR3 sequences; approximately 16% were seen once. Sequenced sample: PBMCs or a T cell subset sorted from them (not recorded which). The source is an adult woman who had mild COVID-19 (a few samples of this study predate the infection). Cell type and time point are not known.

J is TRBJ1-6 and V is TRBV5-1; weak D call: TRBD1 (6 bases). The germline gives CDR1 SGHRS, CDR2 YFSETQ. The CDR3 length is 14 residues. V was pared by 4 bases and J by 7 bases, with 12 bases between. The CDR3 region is CASSLTGMNSPLHF. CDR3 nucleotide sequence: TGCGCCAGCAGCCTAACAGGGATGAATTCACCCCTCCACTTT.

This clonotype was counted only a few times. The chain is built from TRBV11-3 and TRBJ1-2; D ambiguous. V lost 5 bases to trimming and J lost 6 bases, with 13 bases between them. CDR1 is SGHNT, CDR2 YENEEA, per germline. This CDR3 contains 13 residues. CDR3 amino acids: CASSLGFADGYTF. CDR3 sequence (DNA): TGTGCCAGCAGCCTGGGATTTGCGGATGGCTACACCTTC.

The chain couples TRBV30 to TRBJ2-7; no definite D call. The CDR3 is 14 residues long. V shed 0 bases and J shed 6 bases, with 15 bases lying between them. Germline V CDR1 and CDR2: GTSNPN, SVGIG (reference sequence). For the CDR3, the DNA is TGTGCCTGGAGTGTGGTGAACGGTAGAGGCGAGCAGTACTTC. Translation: CAWSVVNGRGEQYF.

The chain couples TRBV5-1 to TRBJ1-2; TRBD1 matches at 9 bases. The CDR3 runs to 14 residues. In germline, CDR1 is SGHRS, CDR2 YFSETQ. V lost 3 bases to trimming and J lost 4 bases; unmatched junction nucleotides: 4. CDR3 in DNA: TGCGCCAGCAGCTCAGGGACAGGGCCCTATGGCTACACCTTC. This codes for CASSSGTGPYGYTF.

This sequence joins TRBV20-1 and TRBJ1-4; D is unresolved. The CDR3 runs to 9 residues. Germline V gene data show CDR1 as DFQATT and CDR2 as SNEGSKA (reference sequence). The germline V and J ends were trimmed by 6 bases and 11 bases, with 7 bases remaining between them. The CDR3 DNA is TGCAGTGCGCCCGGGAAACTGTTTTTT. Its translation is CSAPGKLFF.

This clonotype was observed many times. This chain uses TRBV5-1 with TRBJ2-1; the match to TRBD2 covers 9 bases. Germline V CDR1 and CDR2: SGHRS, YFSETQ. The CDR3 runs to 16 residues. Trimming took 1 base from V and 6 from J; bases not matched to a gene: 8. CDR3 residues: CASSLTHSGGSNEQFF. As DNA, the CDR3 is TGCGCCAGCAGCTTGACCCACAGCGGGGGGTCCAATGAGCAGTTCTTC. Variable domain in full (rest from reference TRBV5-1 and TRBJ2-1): KAGVTQTPRYLIKTRGQQVTLSCSPISGHRSVSWYQQTPGQGLQFLFEYFSETQRNKGNFPGRFSGRQFSNSRSEMNVSTLELGDSALYLCASSLTHSGGSNEQFFGPGTRLTVL.

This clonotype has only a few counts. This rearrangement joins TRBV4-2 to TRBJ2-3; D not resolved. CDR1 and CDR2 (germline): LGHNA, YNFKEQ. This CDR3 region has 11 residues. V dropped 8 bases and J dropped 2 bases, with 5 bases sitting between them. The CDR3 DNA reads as TGTGCCAGCCAGACCACAGATACGCAGTATTTT. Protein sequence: CASQTTDTQYF.

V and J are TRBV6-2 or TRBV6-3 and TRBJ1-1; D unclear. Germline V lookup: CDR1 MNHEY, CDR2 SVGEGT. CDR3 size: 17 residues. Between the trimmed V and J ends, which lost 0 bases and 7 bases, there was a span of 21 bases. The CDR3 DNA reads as TGTGCCAGCAGTTACTCGATCCCGTCCCCCCCGGACGGTGAAGCTTTCTTT. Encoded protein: CASSYSIPSPPDGEAFF.

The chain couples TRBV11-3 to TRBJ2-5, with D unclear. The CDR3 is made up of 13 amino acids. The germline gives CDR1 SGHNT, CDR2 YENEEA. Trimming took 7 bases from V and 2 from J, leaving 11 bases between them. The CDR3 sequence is CASKRTEQETQYF. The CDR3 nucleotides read TGTGCCAGCAAGAGGACGGAGCAAGAGACCCAGTACTTC.

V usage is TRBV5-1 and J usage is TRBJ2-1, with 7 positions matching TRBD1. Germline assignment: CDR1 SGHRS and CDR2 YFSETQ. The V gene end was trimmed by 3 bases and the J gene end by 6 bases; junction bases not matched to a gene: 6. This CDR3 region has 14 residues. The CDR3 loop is CASSSDRVINEQFF. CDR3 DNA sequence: TGCGCCAGCAGCTCAGACAGGGTAATCAATGAGCAGTTCTTC. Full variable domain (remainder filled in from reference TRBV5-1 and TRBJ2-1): KAGVTQTPRYLIKTRGQQVTLSCSPISGHRSVSWYQQTPGQGLQFLFEYFSETQRNKGNFPGRFSGRQFSNSRSEMNVSTLELGDSALYLCASSSDRVINEQFFGPGTRLTVL.

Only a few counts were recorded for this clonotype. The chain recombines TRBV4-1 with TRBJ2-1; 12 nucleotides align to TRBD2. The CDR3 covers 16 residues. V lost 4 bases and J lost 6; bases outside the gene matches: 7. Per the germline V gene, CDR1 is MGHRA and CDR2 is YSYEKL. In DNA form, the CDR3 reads TGCGCCAGCAGCCTCCCTAGCGGGGGGGCCGGCAATGAGCAGTTCTTC. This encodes CASSLPSGGAGNEQFF.

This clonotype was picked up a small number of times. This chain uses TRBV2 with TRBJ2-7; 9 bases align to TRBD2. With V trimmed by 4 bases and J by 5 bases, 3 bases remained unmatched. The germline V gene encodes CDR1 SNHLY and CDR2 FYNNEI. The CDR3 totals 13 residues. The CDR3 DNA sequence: TGTGCCAGCAGTGTGCGGGAGGGCAACGAGCAGTACTTC. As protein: CASSVREGNEQYF.

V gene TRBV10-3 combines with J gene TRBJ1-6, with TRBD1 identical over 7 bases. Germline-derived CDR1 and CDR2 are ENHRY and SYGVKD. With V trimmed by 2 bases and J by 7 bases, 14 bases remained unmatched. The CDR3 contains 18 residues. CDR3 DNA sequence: TGTGCCATCAGTGAGACCGGACAGGAGACCTTTTGGAATTCACCCCTCCACTTT. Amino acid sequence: CAISETGQETFWNSPLHF.

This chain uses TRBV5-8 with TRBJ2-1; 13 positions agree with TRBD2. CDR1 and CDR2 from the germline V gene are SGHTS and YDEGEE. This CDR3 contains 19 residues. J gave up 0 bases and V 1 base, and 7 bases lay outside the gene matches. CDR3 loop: CASSLRTSGGAFSYNEQFF. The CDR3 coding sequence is TGTGCCAGCAGCTTGCGTACTAGCGGGGGGGCCTTCTCCTACAATGAGCAGTTCTTC.